Shown below are 27 T cell receptor beta chains from a single sample sequenced in a study of CD8 T cells in ankylosing spondylitis. MiXCR was run by TCRdb on the 5' RACE reads, yielding one entry per CDR3 protein. The repertoire holds 200,000 to 300,000 distinct CDR3 sequences, with about 24% as singletons. The sequencing sample was made of blood, either unsorted or a sorted T cell fraction (not recorded which). The receptors were gathered from a male donor with ankylosing spondylitis or in good health (not recorded which).

This clonotype was detected a few times. This chain joins TRBV6-5 and TRBJ1-1, with no clear D. CDR3 length: 12 amino acids. Trimming took off 4 bases at V and 4 bases at J, with 7 bases between the two ends. Germline assignment: CDR1 MNHEY and CDR2 SVGAGI. As DNA, the CDR3 is TGTGCCAGCAGTTCTAGGGTCACTGAAGCTTTCTTT. This translates into CASSSRVTEAFF.

This sequence joins TRBV10-3 and TRBJ2-3; D perhaps matches TRBD2 (6 bases). This CDR3 has 16 amino acids. Trimming stripped 3 bases from V and 8 bases from J, with 21 bases between. The V gene's germline CDR1 is ENHRY and CDR2 SYGVKD. This chain's CDR3 is CAISDGDSIVRGTQYF. The CDR3 DNA reads as TGTGCCATCAGTGACGGGGACTCAATAGTCCGGGGTACGCAGTATTTT.

This chain connects TRBV2 to TRBJ2-3, with TRBD1 matching 7 bases. CDR1 is SNHLY and CDR2 is FYNNEI in the germline V gene. V shed 5 bases, J shed 0 bases, and the junction held 8 bases outside the gene matches. This CDR3 contains 16 residues. The CDR3 coding sequence is TGTGCCAGCAGTCCTTACGGGACAGATAGCACAGATACGCAGTATTTT. This gives the protein CASSPYGTDSTDTQYF.

The rearrangement links TRBV15 to TRBJ2-5, with D possibly matching TRBD2 (5 bases). Germline CDR1 reads LNHNV; CDR2 reads YYDKDF (reference sequence). Deletions cut 2 bases from V and 5 bases from J, with 9 bases between. The CDR3 spans 13 residues. The CDR3 loop is CATSRRLAETQYF. For the CDR3, the DNA is TGTGCCACCAGCAGAAGATTAGCGGAGACCCAGTACTTC.

The rearrangement joins TRBV19 to TRBJ1-2; possible D gene TRBD1, 6 bases. The CDR3 runs 15 residues. V was trimmed by 2 bases and J by 8 bases, leaving 18 bases between them. The germline CDR1 and CDR2 sequences are LNHDA and SQIVND (reference sequence). The CDR3 DNA reads as TGTGCCAGTAGTATACTGGGACAATCCCCCTCCGGCTACACCTTC. It translates to CASSILGQSPSGYTF.

This chain connects TRBV5-4 to TRBJ2-3; 10 bases are a match to TRBD2. Trimming removed 5 bases from V and 4 bases from J; junction bases left unmatched: 1. There are 13 residues in the CDR3. Germline CDR1 is SGHNT and CDR2 is YYREEE (reference sequence). CDR3 protein: CASRGLAADTQYF. The CDR3 region has the DNA TGTGCCAGCAGAGGACTAGCGGCAGATACGCAGTATTTT.

The chain recombines TRBV28 with TRBJ2-5, with D tentatively TRBD2 (6 bases). Germline lookup yields CDR1 MDHEN and CDR2 SYDVKM. The CDR3 has 12 amino acids. The V end lost 6 bases, the J end lost 4 bases, and 9 bases lay between the germline ends. The CDR3 sequence: CASRAGSETQYF. For the CDR3, the DNA is TGTGCCAGCAGGGCGGGGTCAGAGACCCAGTACTTC.

This clonotype was found many times. J is TRBJ2-2 and V is TRBV20-1; tentative D call: TRBD2 (6 bases). Germline V gene lookup returns CDR1 DFQATT and CDR2 SNEGSKA (reference sequence). Between the trimmed V and J ends, which lost 6 bases and 3 bases, there was a span of 14 bases. The CDR3 consists of 14 residues. The CDR3 nucleotides are TGCAGTGCCCGCACGGGGGAATACACCGGGGAGCTGTTTTTT. It translates to CSARTGEYTGELFF.

This clonotype has ten or more counts. The chain employs TRBV10-3 and TRBJ2-2; a possible D gene is TRBD1 (6 bases). The germline V gene has CDR1 ENHRY and CDR2 SYGVKD. This CDR3 has 16 residues. With 5 bases removed from V and 2 bases from J, the gap between germline ends came to 15 bases. CDR3 in DNA: TGTGCCATCAGTCCCCGGGACATCTCAAACACCGGGGAGCTGTTTTTT. As protein: CAISPRDISNTGELFF.

This clonotype was found many times. V and J are TRBV12-3 or TRBV12-4 and TRBJ2-5; D uncertain. V was shortened by 6 bases and J by 5 bases, with 10 bases between the two germline ends. The CDR3 consists of 12 residues. The DNA for the CDR3 is TGTGCCAGCAGCCCCCTTGGGGAGACCCAGTACTTC. Translating it yields CASSPLGETQYF.

This clonotype was counted at least ten times. The V call is TRBV29-1, the J call TRBJ1-2; D perhaps matches TRBD1 (5 bases). Germline CDR1 is SQVTM and CDR2 is ANQGSEA. V was pared by 5 bases and J by 2 bases, with 12 bases between. The CDR3 length is 13 residues. The CDR3 spells CSVYSQGNYGYTF. CDR3 coding DNA: TGCAGCGTTTACTCCCAGGGAAACTATGGCTACACCTTC.

The table lists this clonotype with a few counts. The V call is TRBV28, the J call TRBJ2-7; D is tentatively TRBD1 or TRBD2 (5 bases each). The CDR3 is made up of 13 amino acids. Germline V gene sequence: CDR1 MDHEN, CDR2 SYDVKM. Between the trimmed V and J ends, which lost 3 bases and 2 bases, there was a span of 8 bases. In DNA, the CDR3 is TGTGCCAGCAGTTTTCAGGGACCCTACGAGCAGTACTTC. It specifies CASSFQGPYEQYF. Drawing the rest from reference TRBV28 and TRBJ2-7, the complete variable domain is DVKVTQSSRYLVKRTGEKVFLECVQDMDHENMFWYRQDPGLGLRLIYFSYDVKMKEKGDIPEGYSVSREKKERFSLILESASTNQTSMYLCASSFQGPYEQYFGPGTRLTVT.

This clonotype was recorded many times. The chain joins TRBV29-1 to TRBJ2-1; D is uncertain. V lost 4 bases and J 0 bases, leaving 10 bases between the germline ends. The CDR3 consists of 14 residues. Germline V gene sequence: CDR1 SQVTM, CDR2 ANQGSEA. CDR3 residues: CSVGSQNSYNEQFF. CDR3 nucleotide sequence: TGCAGCGTTGGGAGTCAGAACTCCTACAATGAGCAGTTCTTC.

CDR3 coding DNA: TGTGCCAGCAGTTTCCGTAGCGGGGGCAGTAGCACAGATACGCAGTATTTT. Protein product: CASSFRSGGSSTDTQYF. This chain joins TRBV12-3 or TRBV12-4 and TRBJ2-3, with TRBD2 identical over 9 bases. The ends lost 3 bases at V and 0 bases at J; junction bases unmatched: 7. This CDR3 is built from 17 residues.

This clonotype was seen many times. This rearrangement joins TRBV12-3 or TRBV12-4 to TRBJ2-5; D ambiguous. The V gene lost 2 bases and the J gene lost 3 bases, with 4 bases spanning the gap. This CDR3 is built from 12 residues. Here the CDR3 reads CASSLREETQYF. In DNA form, the CDR3 reads TGTGCCAGCAGTTTAAGGGAAGAGACCCAGTACTTC.

This clonotype showed up many times. This rearrangement joins TRBV6-5 to TRBJ1-1, with D maybe TRBD1 (5 bases). The V gene lost 4 bases and the J gene lost 5 bases, with 17 bases spanning the gap. From germline, CDR1 is MNHEY and CDR2 SVGAGI. The CDR3 consists of 15 residues. CDR3 nucleotides: TGTGCCAGCAGTTTAGCGGGAGGGGCGGATACTGAAGCTTTCTTT. Amino acid sequence: CASSLAGGADTEAFF.

This clonotype was seen ten or more times. The CDR3 nucleotides read TGTGCCAGCAGGACTAGCGGGGGAGAAGCGAACACCGGGGAGCTGTTTTTT. Protein product: CASRTSGGEANTGELFF. The chain is built from TRBV6-1 and TRBJ2-2; 12 positions agree with TRBD2. The CDR3 is 17 residues long. Germline CDR1 is MNHNS and CDR2 is SASEGT. Germline trimming cut 6 bases from V and 0 bases from J; bases unmatched to any gene: 5.

This clonotype was seen many times. The genes are TRBV5-1 and TRBJ1-1; a possible D gene is TRBD1 (6 bases). Between the trimmed V and J ends, which lost 3 bases and 1 base, there was a span of 19 bases. This CDR3 region has 17 residues. Germline V lookup: CDR1 SGHRS, CDR2 YFSETQ. The CDR3 DNA sequence: TGCGCCAGCAGCTCCCCAAAACAGGGAAGGGGGAACACTGAAGCTTTCTTT. This encodes CASSSPKQGRGNTEAFF.

This clonotype was counted many times. This sequence joins TRBV20-1 and TRBJ2-7, with TRBD1 as a possible D gene (5 bases). The CDR3 covers 13 residues. Germline V CDR1 and CDR2: DFQATT, SNEGSKA (reference sequence). V was clipped by 3 bases and J by 1 base, with 10 bases between them. In DNA form, the CDR3 reads TGCAGTGCTAGGCGGACACCTTCCTACGAGCAGTACTTC. It encodes CSARRTPSYEQYF.

Details on this clonotype: This may stem from a read error, because a much larger clone lies one nucleotide away. V is TRBV12-3 or TRBV12-4 and J is TRBJ2-1; D ambiguous. The CDR3 is made up of 14 amino acids. This CDR3 is CASGATQPYNEQLF. DNA of the CDR3: TGTGCCAGCGGCGCGACTCAGCCCTACAATGAGCAGCTCTTC.

This clonotype occurred many times. V and J are TRBV29-1 and TRBJ2-3; 13 nucleotides match TRBD2. This CDR3 has 14 residues. J gave up 2 bases and V 6 bases, and 2 bases lay outside the gene matches. Looked up from germline, CDR1 is SQVTM and CDR2 is ANQGSEA. CDR3 coding DNA: TGCAGCGTAGGGACTAGCGGGGACACAGATACGCAGTATTTT. Its translation is CSVGTSGDTDTQYF.

This rearrangement joins TRBV6-2 or TRBV6-3 to TRBJ2-3, with D perhaps assigned TRBD1 or TRBD2 (6 bases each). V lost 6 bases, J lost 2 bases, and 9 bases lay in between. The germline gives CDR1 MNHEY, CDR2 SVGEGT. There are 13 residues in the CDR3. CDR3 DNA: TGTGCCAGCAGCGGGGGCCCCACAGATACGCAGTATTTT. Translation gives CASSGGPTDTQYF.

At least ten counts were recorded for this clonotype. The chain has TRBV29-1 and TRBJ2-3; no definite D call. The CDR3 consists of 10 residues. Trimming stripped 5 bases from V and 3 bases from J, with 3 bases between. Germline values: CDR1 SQVTM, CDR2 ANQGSEA. CDR3 loop: CSVLTDTQYF. The CDR3 nucleotides are TGCAGCGTTCTAACAGATACGCAGTATTTT.

On this clonotype: A single base separates this from a much larger clone, so it may be a read error. The chain combines TRBV20-1 with TRBJ2-7; either TRBD1 or TRBD2 may supply D (5 bases each). This CDR3 spans 14 amino acids. V shed 1 base and J shed 2 bases, with 12 bases lying between them. Germline assignment: CDR1 DFQATT and CDR2 SNEGSKA (reference sequence). As DNA, the CDR3 is TGCAGTGCTAGAGCCCAGGGAGCCCCCTACGAGCAGTACTTC. Its protein product is CSARAQGAPYEQYF.

This chain uses TRBV10-3 with TRBJ2-7, with D perhaps assigned TRBD1 or TRBD2 (7 bases each). Looked up from germline, CDR1 is ENHRY and CDR2 is SYGVKD. Between the trimmed V and J ends, which lost 10 bases and 5 bases, there was a span of 12 bases. The length of the CDR3 is 11 residues. Here the CDR3 DNA reads TGTGCCACAGGGGGGGGCCACGAGCAGTACTTC. The encoded protein is CATGGGHEQYF.

This clonotype was seen many times. This chain uses TRBV5-1 with TRBJ2-2; 7 nucleotides agree with TRBD2. This CDR3 comprises 13 residues. J gave up 4 bases and V 5 bases, and 2 bases lay outside the gene matches. The germline gives CDR1 SGHRS, CDR2 YFSETQ. The CDR3 coding sequence is TGCGCCAGCAGGGCGGGGGTCACCGGGGAGCTGTTTTTT. It encodes CASRAGVTGELFF.

There are many counts of this clonotype. The V call is TRBV20-1, the J call TRBJ2-1, with D unclear. The CDR3 length is 12 residues. The germline V gene has CDR1 DFQATT and CDR2 SNEGSKA (reference sequence). V lost 4 bases to trimming and J lost 12 bases, with 16 bases between them. The CDR3 nucleotides are TGCAGTGCTACTGGGTCGGAGTCCCCGCAGTTCTTC. Its protein product is CSATGSESPQFF.